This TCR beta chain is from a study of shared clonotypes between healthy human individuals (dated by TCRdb to the early 2020s). In terms of the full investigation: The cohort comprised a couple of women and a few men aged 18 to 49 years. Each donor's leukapheresis produced roughly between roughly 0.85 and 9.5 billion PBMCs. To increase sequencing depth and limit assay-specific biases, TCR repertoire library preparation and sequencing were carried out by different laboratories using diverse techniques. To estimate repertoire size and how much clonotype sharing occurs between individuals, the study deeply sequenced the blood TCR repertoires of about 5 healthy adults. For each donor, CD4 naive and CD4 memory were each run on three plates, CD8 naive on two plates, and CD8 memory on one plate. General study outcomes and caveats: Sampling was restricted to blood, and TCR repertoires in tissue are likely to differ from TCR repertoires in blood. Because the study included only a small number of donors, the genetic and exposure-history diversity represented was limited. Compared with non-shared clonotypes, the clonotypes found in all four sorted-subset donors had higher generation probabilities. Based on pairwise subsampling, the degree of clonotype sharing among donors was expected to be affected by sequencing depth. When several donors were compared, the shared fraction of clonotypes was 5% to 6.5% for naive CD4, less than 4% for naive CD8, 2% to 2.5% for memory CD4, and roughly 0.4% for memory CD8. Naive subsets generally had larger estimated clonotype richness than memory subsets did. Incomplete sequencing was indicated by rarefaction of sorted-subset datasets, despite the large sequencing depth.

TCR CDR3 regions were amplified from genomic DNA by multiplex PCR using the deep immunoSEQ assay. Extracted genomic DNA from each cell subset was spread evenly across all wells of several immunoSEQ 96-well plates, with each plate serving as a replicate. For sorted subsets, approximately 210 ng of genomic DNA, equivalent to 25,000 to 35,000 T cell genomes, went into each replicate PCR. Purified libraries were measured with a Qubit 3.0 fluorometer, size-checked on a Bioanalyzer 2100, and measured again with the KAPA Library Quantification kit. A separate single-read 150-cycle Illumina NextSeq 550 flow cell was used to sequence each immunoSEQ 96-well plate. From the authors' description of their analysis: Because the immunoSEQ output included only junctional sequences and no quality scores, the filtering could not be the same as the filtering used for full-length reads. To assign V/J genes and CDR3, sequences were annotated against IMGT germline references using PyIR, a Python wrapper for IgBLAST v1.9. Any read was removed if the V/J assignment was weak (E-value above 1e-6), the CDR3 was missing, or the read contained stop codons, out-of-frame junctions, or ambiguous translated residues. V3J clonotypes were defined as sequences sharing an identical inferred V gene, J gene, and CDR3 amino acid sequence. To compute the percentage overlap between repertoires, the number of shared unique clonotypes was divided by the size of the smaller repertoire. Richness of each repertoire was evaluated using RTK rarefaction, the Chao1 estimator, and Recon v2.1 estimates of unobserved clonotypes. Generation probabilities were computed with OLGA for all TCRbeta clonotypes obtained by the gDNA method from several donors. Sourced from immuneACCESS, this table was stored by TCRdb with only in-frame sequences that have V and J called. A share of the clones is absent; for the studies checked, an unresolved V gene accounts for under half, and the remainder has no known explanation. The V and J calls and clone size are taken from that table; D and trimming were inferred from the DNA. A total of over a million clones appear in this sample, just under 99% of them only once. Of the sample, approximately 0.4% is held by the ten largest clones.

The germline V gene provides CDR1 MDHEN and CDR2 SYDVKM. Relative to germline, V is 5 bases shorter and J is 3 bases shorter, with 16 bases between their ends. The CDR3 measures 15 amino acids from cysteine to phenylalanine. The retained sequence is limited to the CDR3, 45 bases, with the frame set at the first base. Concerning this clone itself: Its antigen is currently not known. No base qualities exist here, and no much larger clone lies one base off it.

Healthy HIV-negative adults with no recently reported acute infections or vaccinations were included as donors. Only Caucasian adults living in Nashville, Tennessee, USA were represented among the donors. CD4+ T cells were enriched through magnetic negative selection, after which naive cells were positively selected on CD45RA and the remaining negative fraction served as the memory subset. Blood was obtained by leukapheresis, after which PBMCs were separated by Ficoll-Histopaque density gradient centrifugation and cryopreserved in liquid nitrogen vapor phase. Purity and quantity of every magnetically sorted T cell population were checked by analytical flow cytometry. Each sorted fraction had its genomic DNA isolated and then quantified by UV absorbance on a Nanodrop 2000c.

The specimen was naive CD4+ T cells sorted from blood. The sample's cell subset or site label, in plain terms: CD45RA+ positively selected. The TCR originated in a man younger than 40 in good health. The chain links TRBV28 with TRBJ1-2; matching of 6 bases hints at TRBD1 as the D gene. CDR3 sequence: CASSPTQGGDYGYTF. In nucleotides, the sequence is TGTGCCAGCAGTCCCACCCAAGGGGGAGACTATGGCTACACCTTC.